The clone carrying this T cell receptor beta chain has more than one count but fewer than ten. Its cognate antigen is unknown. Germline V CDR1 and CDR2: DFQATT, SNEGSKA (reference sequence). The germline V and J ends were trimmed by 6 bases and 2 bases, with 18 bases remaining between them. The CDR3 covers 15 residues. This sample was included in a study of T cell repertoires in cytomegalovirus infection. About the study: CMV infection and matching HLA type were both indicated by public TCR beta signatures. Whole-study findings and limits: The study identified carriers of CMV plus the relevant HLA from cumulative public TCR beta family frequency.

Each CDR3 protein gets one entry after TCRdb re-called the reads with MiXCR. The data show hundreds of thousands of distinct CDR3 sequences, with 33% seen just once and about 18% held by the top ten. Sample: cultured PBMCs, taken from culture after CMV antigen stimulation. The sequence was collected from a human donor in good health (CMV status not recorded). Some clones in this sample may be carry-over from other donors' samples. This chain joins TRBV20-1 and TRBJ2-3; D gene unclear. CDR3 sequence: CSAAVLTSPTDTQYF. The CDR3 bases are TGCAGTGCCGCCGTTTTAACGTCCCCCACAGATACGCAGTATTTT.